This is a list of T cell receptor beta chains from one sample in a study of cytomegalovirus exposure and HLA in healthy donors. Here immunoSEQ multiplex PCR was the method, and the copy in TCRdb shows in-frame clones only, minus some. The sample has 200,000 to 250,000 clones; approximately 70% are singletons. Sample: PBMCs. All receptors come from a man between 35 and 55 years old in good health and CMV-seropositive. The CDR3 runs from the conserved cysteine through the conserved F or W. A D gene is named only where the DNA matches it firmly. Size is stated for part of the rows, as once, few or many counts, or as a class when the clone is expanded.

abundance | j_gene | len | d_gene | v_gene | CDR3aa | CDR3nt
few | TRBJ1-2 | 16 | TRBD1 | TRBV6-6 | CASSYLGTGGNYGYTF | TGTGCCAGCAGTTACTTGGGGACAGGGGGCAACTATGGCTACACCTTC
- | TRBJ1-4 | 14 | TRBD1 | TRBV5-4 | CASSLSGGNEKLFF | TGTGCCAGCAGCTTGTCAGGGGGGAATGAAAAACTGTTTTTT
few | TRBJ2-5 | 17 | - | TRBV29-1 | CSVEGGHLLMYQETQYF | TGCAGCGTTGAAGGGGGCCACCTACTAATGTACCAAGAGACCCAGTACTTC
many | TRBJ1-3 | 15 | - | TRBV6-5 | CASSYGQGTGNTIYF | TGTGCCAGCAGTTACGGGCAGGGGACCGGAAACACCATATATTTT
- | TRBJ1-1 | 14 | TRBD1 | TRBV11-1 | CASSPDDRATEAFF | TGTGCCAGCAGCCCAGACGACAGGGCCACTGAAGCTTTCTTT
- | TRBJ2-1 | 15 | TRBD1 | TRBV2 | CASSLDRGINNEQFF | TGTGCCAGCAGCCTAGACAGGGGGATCAACAATGAGCAGTTCTTC
- | TRBJ2-1 | 17 | TRBD2 | TRBV7-6 | CASSSSRGTSGVNEQFF | TGTGCCAGCAGCTCCTCCAGAGGGACTAGCGGGGTCAATGAGCAGTTCTTC
few | TRBJ1-2 | 15 | - | TRBV27 | CASSLSVSGNYGYTF | TGTGCCAGCAGTTTATCGGTCTCAGGAAACTATGGCTACACCTTC
- | TRBJ1-2 | 14 | TRBD1 | TRBV4-1 | CASSQEGQVKGYTF | TGCGCCAGCAGCCAAGAGGGACAGGTAAAGGGCTACACCTTC
- | TRBJ1-1 | 14 | TRBD1 | TRBV27 | CASRQQGGYTEAFF | TGTGCCAGCAGACAACAGGGGGGGTACACTGAAGCTTTCTTT
- | TRBJ2-2 | 15 | - | TRBV5-1 | CASSKYGGNTGELFF | TGCGCCAGCAGCAAATACGGGGGGAACACCGGGGAGCTGTTTTTT
- | TRBJ1-1 | 15 | - | TRBV7-2 | CASSITGTTNTEAFF | TGTGCCAGCAGCATCACCGGGACAACGAACACTGAAGCTTTCTTT
few | TRBJ2-4 | 13 | TRBD1 | TRBV10-3 | CAISGTGLIDQYF | TGTGCCATCAGTGGGACAGGATTGATCGATCAGTACTTC
- | TRBJ1-1 | 17 | TRBD1 | TRBV19 | CASSFNRGWGENTEAFF | TGTGCCAGTAGTTTTAACAGGGGTTGGGGTGAGAACACTGAAGCTTTCTTT
- | TRBJ1-5 | 13 | - | TRBV6-1 | CASSEDRNQPQHF | TGTGCCAGCAGTGAAGACAGAAATCAGCCCCAGCATTTT
- | TRBJ2-7 | 12 | - | TRBV21-1 | CASIGTAYEQYF | TGTGCCAGCATAGGGACAGCCTACGAGCAGTACTTC
- | TRBJ1-4 | 15 | - | TRBV10-1 | CATQEGKSSGEKLFF | TGCGCCACCCAGGAGGGAAAAAGTTCGGGTGAAAAACTGTTTTTT
- | TRBJ1-5 | 13 | - | TRBV5-6 | CASSLGQNQPQHF | TGTGCCAGCAGCTTGGGGCAAAATCAGCCCCAGCATTTT
- | TRBJ2-2 | 15 | - | TRBV18 | CASSPQGAYTGELFF | TGTGCCAGCTCACCACAGGGAGCGTACACCGGGGAGCTGTTTTTT
few | TRBJ1-1 | 15 | TRBD1 | TRBV5-5 | CASSWTGESRTEAFF | TGTGCCAGCAGCTGGACAGGGGAGTCGAGAACTGAAGCTTTCTTT
- | TRBJ1-5 | 16 | - | TRBV6-1 | CASSDTSKANRQPQHF | TGTGCCAGCAGTGATACTAGCAAGGCAAACCGGCAGCCCCAGCATTTT
- | TRBJ2-7 | 14 | TRBD1 | TRBV10-3 | CAIRADREIAEQYF | TGTGCCATCAGAGCGGACAGGGAAATAGCCGAGCAGTACTTC
- | TRBJ2-7 | 16 | TRBD1 | TRBV6-1 | CASSVTGTVKAYEQYF | TGTGCCAGCAGTGTGACCGGGACAGTTAAAGCCTACGAGCAGTACTTC
- | TRBJ2-2 | 11 | - | TRBV11-2 | CASSRRWELFF | TGTGCCAGCAGCCGCAGATGGGAGCTGTTTTTT
few | TRBJ2-3 | 17 | - | TRBV11-2 | CASSYEVGGASTDTQYF | TGTGCCAGCAGCTACGAGGTTGGCGGGGCGAGCACAGATACGCAGTATTTT
- | TRBJ1-1 | 14 | TRBD1 | TRBV6-5 | CASSYAGDSYEAFF | TGTGCCAGCAGTTACGCTGGGGACAGCTATGAAGCTTTCTTT
- | TRBJ2-1 | 13 | - | TRBV28 | CASSFYDSAEQFF | TGTGCCAGCAGTTTTTATGACTCCGCCGAGCAGTTCTTC
- | TRBJ2-3 | 14 | TRBD2 | TRBV7-2 | CASSLRREGYTQYF | TGTGCCAGCAGCTTACGCAGGGAGGGATATACGCAGTATTTT
few | TRBJ2-1 | 18 | TRBD1 | TRBV7-9 | CASSLGGSGTGIYNEQFF | TGTGCCAGCAGCTTAGGGGGTTCCGGGACAGGGATATACAATGAGCAGTTCTTC
- | TRBJ2-7 | 13 | - | TRBV7-2 | CASRPGSTYEQYF | TGTGCCAGCAGACCAGGGTCCACCTACGAGCAGTACTTC
few | TRBJ2-1 | 14 | - | TRBV5-1 | CASSPDRTLSGQFF | TGCGCCAGCAGCCCCGACCGGACTCTATCGGGGCAGTTCTTC